Here is one T cell receptor beta chain with its context. What it binds is unknown. These data are taken from a study of CD8 T cells in ankylosing spondylitis. The study, taken as a whole, reports: Disease-linked clones were reportedly significantly enriched in matched ankylosing spondylitis synovial fluid.

TCRdb processed the 5' RACE reads anew with MiXCR; each CDR3 protein has one entry. Among just under 350,000 distinct CDR3 sequences listed, about 14% were seen once. The CDR3 runs to 17 residues. Germline V CDR1 and CDR2: MGHRA, YSYEKL. V dropped 0 bases and J dropped 6; count of bases not matched to a gene: 11. The chain couples TRBV4-1 to TRBJ2-1; 7 nucleotides agree with TRBD1. Sequencing input: blood, either unsorted or a sorted T cell fraction (not recorded which). The sequence was collected from a male donor with ankylosing spondylitis or in good health (not recorded which). CDR3 coding DNA: TGCGCCAGCAGCCAAGATCATAACAGGGGATTTGGCAATGAGCAGTTCTTC. Protein product: CASSQDHNRGFGNEQFF.